These T cell receptor beta chains were read from a single sample in a study of shared clonotypes between healthy human individuals. The method was immunoSEQ multiplex PCR; TCRdb's version includes in-frame clones alone and lacks a portion of them. This sample yields about 2 million clones, of which roughly 94% are seen a single time; 0.1% to 0.15% belongs to the top ten. Sequences were obtained from naive CD4+ T cells sorted from blood. Receptors originate from a man aged 18 to 29 in good health. Both conserved end residues are part of each CDR3. The D gene is left open where the match is weak. Expanded clones get a size class; other rows say once, few or many, or leave the size out.

J | V | size | D | CDR3 | DNA
TRBJ2-2 | TRBV5-1 | NA | NA | CASSLAGTLNTGELFF | TGCGCCAGCAGCTTGGCCGGGACTTTGAACACCGGGGAGCTGTTTTTT
TRBJ1-6 | TRBV28 | NA | TRBD1 | CASRGQGDSPLHF | TGTGCCAGCAGAGGACAGGGGGACTCACCCCTCCACTTT
TRBJ2-3 | TRBV6-6 | once | NA | CASRNPRYRTDTQYF | TGTGCCAGCAGAAATCCGAGATATCGGACAGATACGCAGTATTTT
TRBJ1-5 | TRBV4-1 | NA | NA | CASSQEPEGDYSNQPQHF | TGCGCCAGCAGCCAAGAACCTGAGGGGGATTATAGCAATCAGCCCCAGCATTTT
TRBJ2-1 | TRBV9 | NA | TRBD1 | CASSDGQGIYNEQFF | TGTGCCAGCAGCGATGGACAGGGGATCTACAATGAGCAGTTCTTC
TRBJ2-7 | TRBV5-6 | NA | NA | CASSMGAYEQYF | TGTGCCAGCAGCATGGGAGCCTACGAGCAGTACTTC
TRBJ2-3 | TRBV2 | NA | NA | CASSEQGHTDTQYF | TGTGCCAGCAGTGAACAGGGGCACACAGATACGCAGTATTTT
TRBJ1-2 | TRBV18 | NA | TRBD1 | CASSPPSTGFSYGYTF | TGTGCCAGCTCACCACCTTCGACAGGGTTCTCCTATGGCTACACCTTC
TRBJ2-3 | TRBV5-4 | NA | TRBD1 | CASSSSGQATDTQYF | TGTGCCAGCAGCTCATCGGGACAGGCCACAGATACGCAGTATTTT
TRBJ2-1 | TRBV6-5 | NA | TRBD2 | CASNALAGVLNEQFF | TGTGCCAGCAATGCGCTAGCGGGAGTGTTAAATGAGCAGTTCTTC
TRBJ1-1 | TRBV6-6 | NA | NA | CASSTGSEAFF | TGTGCCAGCAGTACAGGGTCTGAAGCTTTCTTT
TRBJ2-1 | TRBV11-3 | NA | NA | CASSLAGIDNEQFF | TGTGCCAGCAGCTTGGCTGGGATTGACAATGAGCAGTTCTTC
TRBJ2-2 | TRBV7-2 | NA | NA | CASSLGRLTGELFF | TGTGCCAGCAGCTTAGGGAGGCTCACCGGGGAGCTGTTTTTT
TRBJ2-3 | TRBV6-1 | NA | TRBD2 | CASSEGTSGRGEYF | TGTGCCAGCAGTGAGGGGACTAGCGGGAGAGGTGAATATTTT
TRBJ2-3 | TRBV4-1 | NA | TRBD2 | CASSRTSGSADTQYF | TGCGCCAGCAGTCGGACTAGCGGGAGTGCAGATACGCAGTATTTT
TRBJ1-2 | TRBV14 | NA | NA | CASSQDSKGLTYGYTF | TGTGCCAGCAGCCAAGATTCTAAGGGGCTGACCTATGGCTACACCTTC
TRBJ2-7 | TRBV2 | NA | TRBD1 | CASSEAGGQGATEQYF | TGTGCCAGCAGTGAAGCAGGCGGACAGGGGGCTACCGAGCAGTACTTC
TRBJ1-4 | TRBV7-2 | NA | NA | CASSLVENNEKLFF | TGTGCCAGCAGCTTAGTGGAGAATAATGAAAAACTGTTTTTT
TRBJ2-7 | TRBV9 | NA | TRBD2 | CASSVGGRTYEQYF | TGTGCCAGCAGCGTAGGCGGGAGAACCTACGAGCAGTACTTC
TRBJ1-4 | TRBV28 | NA | NA | CASSLPRLDEKLFF | TGTGCCAGCAGTTTACCGCGACTAGATGAAAAACTGTTTTTT
TRBJ2-1 | TRBV6-5 | NA | NA | CASSSGRSSYNEQFF | TGTGCCAGCAGTTCAGGACGAAGCTCCTACAATGAGCAGTTCTTC
TRBJ2-5 | TRBV6-6 | NA | NA | CASSYQQKGQYF | TGTGCCAGCAGTTACCAACAGAAGGGCCAGTACTTC
TRBJ1-2 | TRBV5-1 | NA | NA | CASKADGHYGYTF | TGCGCCAGCAAGGCAGATGGGCACTATGGCTACACCTTC